This paragraph reports one T cell receptor (beta chain). The target antigen is unknown. From germline, CDR1 is SGHRS and CDR2 YFSETQ. V lost 1 base to trimming and J lost 2 bases; unmatched junction nucleotides: 5. The CDR3 is 15 amino acids. Investigators isolated RNA and reverse transcribed it into cDNA to act as the sequencing template. TCRdb's table, derived via immunoSEQ multiplex PCR, lists solely in-frame clones and lacks some. The profile shows about 200,000 clones, 57% of them singletons. This sample was taken from a study of CD8+ T cells in alopecia areata. Study-level results: Higher clonality was seen in lesional scalp than in normal scalp, especially in alopecia totalis/universalis.

This chain joins TRBV5-1 and TRBJ2-7; TRBD2 matches at 8 bases. Material: CD4+ T cells sorted from blood, obtained at week 0. The receptor comes from a human donor with alopecia areata. The CDR3, as DNA: TGCGCCAGCAGCTTGTCCGCGGGAGGACCCTACGAGCAGTACTTC. As protein: CASSLSAGGPYEQYF.